This T cell receptor beta chain was observed in a study of CD4+ T cells in melanoma. Study-level points and caveats: CD8+ T cell, macrophage and B cell function reportedly correlated with neoantigen-specific CD4+ T cells. Reportedly, melanoma neoantigen-specific CD4+ T cells showed varied differentiation states.

Here immunoSEQ multiplex PCR was the method, and the copy in TCRdb shows in-frame clones only, minus some. The sample records over 130,000 clones, over 90% being singletons. The germline V and J ends were trimmed by 4 bases and 3 bases, with 16 bases remaining between them. Looked up from germline, CDR1 is SGHRS and CDR2 is YFSETQ. The CDR3 is made up of 15 amino acids. Turning to this clone: Its specificity is unknown.

This rearrangement joins TRBV5-1 to TRBJ1-2; no firm D call. The source is a human donor with melanoma. The CDR3 sequence is CASSRPGAVDYGYTF. The CDR3 nucleotides are TGCGCCAGCAGCCGACCCGGAGCCGTCGACTATGGCTACACCTTC.